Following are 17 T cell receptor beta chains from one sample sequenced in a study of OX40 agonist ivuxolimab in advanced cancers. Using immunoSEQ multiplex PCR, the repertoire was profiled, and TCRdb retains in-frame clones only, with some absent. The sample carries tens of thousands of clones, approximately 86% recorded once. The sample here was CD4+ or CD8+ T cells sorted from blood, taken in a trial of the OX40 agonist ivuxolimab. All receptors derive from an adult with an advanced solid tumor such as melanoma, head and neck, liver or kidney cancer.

The CDR3 coding sequence is TGCGCCAGCAGCTTGGCCGGGGGACAGGAGTCCTACGAGCAGTACTTC. This encodes CASSLAGGQESYEQYF. The rearrangement uses TRBV5-1 and TRBJ2-7, with TRBD1 matching 8 bases. The ends lost 0 bases at V and 1 base at J; junction bases unmatched: 6. The CDR3 contains 16 residues. Germline V lookup: CDR1 SGHRS, CDR2 YFSETQ.

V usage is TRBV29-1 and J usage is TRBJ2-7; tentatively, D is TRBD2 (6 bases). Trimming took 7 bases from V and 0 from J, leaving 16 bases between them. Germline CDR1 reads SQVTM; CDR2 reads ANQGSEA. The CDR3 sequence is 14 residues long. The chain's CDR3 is CSAGEGWSSYEQYF. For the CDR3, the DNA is TGCAGCGCGGGGGAAGGGTGGAGCTCCTACGAGCAGTACTTC.

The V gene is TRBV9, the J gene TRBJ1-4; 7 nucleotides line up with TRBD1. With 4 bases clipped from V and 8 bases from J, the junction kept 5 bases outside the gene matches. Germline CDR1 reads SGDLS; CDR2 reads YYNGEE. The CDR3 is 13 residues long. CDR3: CASSRGLGEKLFF. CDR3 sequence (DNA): TGTGCCAGCAGCAGGGGGCTAGGCGAAAAACTGTTTTTT. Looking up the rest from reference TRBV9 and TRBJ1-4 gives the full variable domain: DSGVTQTPKHLITATGQRVTLRCSPRSGDLSVYWYQQSLDQGLQFLIQYYNGEERAKGNILERFSAQQFPDLHSELNLSSLELGDSALYFCASSRGLGEKLFFGSGTQLSVL.

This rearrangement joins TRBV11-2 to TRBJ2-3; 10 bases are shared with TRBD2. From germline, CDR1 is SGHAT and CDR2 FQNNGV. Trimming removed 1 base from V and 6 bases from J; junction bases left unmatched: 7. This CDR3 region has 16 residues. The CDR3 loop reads CASSLGSSGGYDTQYF. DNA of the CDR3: TGTGCCAGCAGCTTAGGCTCTAGCGGGGGATACGATACGCAGTATTTT. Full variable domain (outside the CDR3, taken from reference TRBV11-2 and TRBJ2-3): EAGVAQSPRYKIIEKRQSVAFWCNPISGHATLYWYQQILGQGPKLLIQFQNNGVVDDSQLPKDRFSAERLKGVDSTLKIQPAKLEDSAVYLCASSLGSSGGYDTQYFGPGTRLTVL.

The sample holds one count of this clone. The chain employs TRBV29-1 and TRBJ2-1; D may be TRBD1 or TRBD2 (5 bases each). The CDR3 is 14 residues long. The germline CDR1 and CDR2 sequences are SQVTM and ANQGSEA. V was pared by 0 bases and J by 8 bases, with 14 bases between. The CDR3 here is CSVEDSGRDHEQFF. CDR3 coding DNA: TGCAGCGTTGAAGATTCCGGCAGGGACCATGAGCAGTTCTTC.

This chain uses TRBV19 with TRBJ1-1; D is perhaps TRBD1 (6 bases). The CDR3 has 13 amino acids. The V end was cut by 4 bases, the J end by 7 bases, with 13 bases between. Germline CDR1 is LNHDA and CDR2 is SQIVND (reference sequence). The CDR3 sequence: CASSTSGAGEAFF. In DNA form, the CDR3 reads TGTGCCAGTAGTACCTCAGGGGCAGGTGAAGCTTTCTTT. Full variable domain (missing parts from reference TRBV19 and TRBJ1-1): DGGITQSPKYLFRKEGQNVTLSCEQNLNHDAMYWYRQDPGQGLRLIYYSQIVNDFQKGDIAEGYSVSREKKESFPLTVTSAQKNPTAFYLCASSTSGAGEAFFGQGTRLTVV.

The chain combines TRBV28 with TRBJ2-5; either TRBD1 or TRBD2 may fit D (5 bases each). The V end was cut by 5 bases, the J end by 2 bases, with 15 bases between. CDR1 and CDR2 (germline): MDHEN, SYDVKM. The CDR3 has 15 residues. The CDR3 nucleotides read TGTGCCAGCAGTGGGGCAGGGACCGCGCAAGAGACCCAGTACTTC. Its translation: CASSGAGTAQETQYF. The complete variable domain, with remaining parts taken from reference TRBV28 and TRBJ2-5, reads DVKVTQSSRYLVKRTGEKVFLECVQDMDHENMFWYRQDPGLGLRLIYFSYDVKMKEKGDIPEGYSVSREKKERFSLILESASTNQTSMYLCASSGAGTAQETQYFGPGTRLLVL.

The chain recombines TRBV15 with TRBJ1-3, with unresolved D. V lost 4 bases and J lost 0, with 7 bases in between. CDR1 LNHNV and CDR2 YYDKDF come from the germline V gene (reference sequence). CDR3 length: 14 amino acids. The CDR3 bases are TGTGCCACCAGCAATCTGAACTCTGGAAACACCATATATTTT. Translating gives CATSNLNSGNTIYF. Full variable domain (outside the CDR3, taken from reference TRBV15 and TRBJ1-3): DAMVIQNPRYQVTQFGKPVTLSCSQTLNHNVMYWYQQKSSQAPKLLFHYYDKDFNNEADTPDNFQSRRPNTSFCFLDIRSPGLGDTAMYLCATSNLNSGNTIYFGEGSWLTVV.

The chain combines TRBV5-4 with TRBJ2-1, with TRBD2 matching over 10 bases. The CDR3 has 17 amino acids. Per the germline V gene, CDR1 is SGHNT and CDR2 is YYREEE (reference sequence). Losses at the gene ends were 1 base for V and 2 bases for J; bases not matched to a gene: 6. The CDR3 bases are TGTGCCAGCAGCTTGTGGAGCGGGAGGGCTACCTACAATGAGCAGTTCTTC. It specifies CASSLWSGRATYNEQFF.

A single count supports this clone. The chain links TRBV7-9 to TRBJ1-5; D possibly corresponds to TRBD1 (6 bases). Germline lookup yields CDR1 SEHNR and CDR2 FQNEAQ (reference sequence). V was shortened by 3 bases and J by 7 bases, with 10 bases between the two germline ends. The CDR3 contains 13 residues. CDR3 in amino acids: CASSLQGNQPQHF. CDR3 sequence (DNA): TGTGCCAGCAGCTTGCAGGGGAACCAGCCCCAGCATTTT.

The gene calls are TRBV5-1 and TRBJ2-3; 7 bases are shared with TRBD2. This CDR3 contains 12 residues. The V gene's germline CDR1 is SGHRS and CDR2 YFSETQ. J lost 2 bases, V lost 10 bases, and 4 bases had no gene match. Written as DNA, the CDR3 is TGCGCCGGAGCGGGGCACACAGATACGCAGTATTTT. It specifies CAGAGHTDTQYF.

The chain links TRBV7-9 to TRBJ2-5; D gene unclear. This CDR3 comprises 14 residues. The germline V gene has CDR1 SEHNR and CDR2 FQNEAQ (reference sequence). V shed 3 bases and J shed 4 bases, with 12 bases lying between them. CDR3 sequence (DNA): TGTGCCAGCAGCTTTGCGGACCCGGCAGAGACCCAGTACTTC. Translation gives CASSFADPAETQYF.

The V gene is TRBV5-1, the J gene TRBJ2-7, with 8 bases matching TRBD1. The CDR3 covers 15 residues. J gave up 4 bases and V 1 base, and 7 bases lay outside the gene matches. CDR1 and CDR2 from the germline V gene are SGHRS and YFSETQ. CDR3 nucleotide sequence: TGCGCCAGCAGCTTGATGGCAGGGGGCGGGTACGAGCAGTACTTC. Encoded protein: CASSLMAGGGYEQYF.

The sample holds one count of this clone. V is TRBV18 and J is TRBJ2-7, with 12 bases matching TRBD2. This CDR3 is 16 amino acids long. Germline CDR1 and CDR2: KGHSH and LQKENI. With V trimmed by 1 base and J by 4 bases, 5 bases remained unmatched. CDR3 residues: CASSPLGLAGNYEQYF. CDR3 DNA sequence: TGTGCCAGCTCACCACTGGGACTAGCGGGTAATTACGAGCAGTACTTC.

The CDR3 nucleotides are TGTGCCAGTATGGGCGGAGGTTATACCGGGGAGCTGTTTTTT. Translating gives CASMGGGYTGELFF. The chain has TRBV19 and TRBJ2-2, with a possible D match to TRBD2 (5 bases). This CDR3 spans 14 amino acids. Trimming removed 7 bases from V and 5 bases from J, with 14 bases in between. Germline V CDR1 and CDR2: LNHDA, SQIVND (reference sequence).

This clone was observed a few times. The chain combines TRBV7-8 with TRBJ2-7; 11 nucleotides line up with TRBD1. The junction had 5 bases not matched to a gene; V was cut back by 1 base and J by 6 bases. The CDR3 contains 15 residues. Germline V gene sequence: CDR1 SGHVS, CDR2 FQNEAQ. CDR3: CASSLGTGGSGEQYF. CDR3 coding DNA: TGTGCCAGCAGCTTAGGGACAGGGGGCAGCGGCGAGCAGTACTTC.

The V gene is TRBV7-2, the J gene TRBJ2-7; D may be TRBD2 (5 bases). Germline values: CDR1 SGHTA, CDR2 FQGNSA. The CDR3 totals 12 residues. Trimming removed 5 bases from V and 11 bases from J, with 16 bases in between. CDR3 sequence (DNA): TGTGCCAGCAGCACACGATCGGCCGGGAAGTACTTC. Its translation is CASSTRSAGKYF. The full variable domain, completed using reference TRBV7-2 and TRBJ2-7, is GAGVSQSPSNKVTEKGKDVELRCDPISGHTALYWYRQSLGQGLEFLIYFQGNSAPDKSGLPSDRFSAERTGGSVSTLTIQRTQQEDSAVYLCASSTRSAGKYFGPGTRLTVT.